Presented here are 5 T cell receptor beta chains from one specimen sequenced in a study of blood T cell repertoires in COVID-19. Sequencing was performed with immunoSEQ multiplex PCR; in TCRdb, only in-frame clones are kept and a portion is missing. The table records approximately 210,000 clones, about 79% of them present only once. The source material was PBMCs or T cells enriched from blood (not recorded which). The source of these receptors is a woman in her sixties or seventies who had recovered from COVID-19.

In its sample, this clone was seen a few times. The CDR3 sequence: CASSQHRLGRGQPQHF. The CDR3 DNA sequence: TGTGCCAGCAGCCAACATCGCCTTGGAAGGGGACAGCCCCAGCATTTT. The chain recombines TRBV3-1 (or the pseudogene TRBV3-2) with TRBJ1-5; D possibly corresponds to TRBD1 (5 bases). The CDR3 totals 16 residues. Looked up from germline, CDR1 is LGHDT and CDR2 is YNNKEL (reference sequence). Trimming removed 2 bases at V and 7 bases at J, with 18 bases between.

The V call is TRBV5-5, the J call TRBJ2-1, with D possibly being TRBD2 (6 bases). Germline CDR1 reads SGHKS; CDR2 reads YYEKEE (reference sequence). With 3 bases removed from V and 8 bases from J, the gap between germline ends came to 18 bases. CDR3 size: 15 residues. The CDR3 region has the DNA TGTGCCAGCAGCTCCCTCTCCGGGAGAGGTTATGAGCAGTTCTTC. It specifies CASSSLSGRGYEQFF.

In DNA form, the CDR3 reads TGTGCCATCAGTGAGTCGATAGGCGGGGCCCAAGAGACCCAGTACTTC. It yields the protein CAISESIGGAQETQYF. The rearrangement uses TRBV10-3 and TRBJ2-5, with D maybe TRBD2 (6 bases). The CDR3 is made up of 16 amino acids. CDR1 is ENHRY and CDR2 is SYGVKD in the germline V gene. Trimming took off 0 bases at V and 1 base at J, with 12 bases between the two ends.

The chain is built from TRBV7-2 and TRBJ1-6; 7 bases line up with TRBD1. V trimming: 5 bases; J trimming: 8 bases; junction bases outside the gene matches: 6. The CDR3 totals 14 residues. Germline assignment: CDR1 SGHTA and CDR2 FQGNSA. This chain's CDR3 is CASSPAGGYSPLHF. CDR3 in DNA: TGTGCCAGCAGCCCAGCAGGGGGTTATTCACCCCTCCACTTT.

Worth noting for this clone: Sequence at one end of the junction differs from germline and may be a read error. The rearrangement links TRBV18 to TRBJ2-4; D ambiguous. The CDR3 loop spans 13 amino acids. Looked up from germline, CDR1 is KGHSH and CDR2 is LQKENI. This chain's CDR3 is CASSPGAQNIQYF. As DNA, the CDR3 is TGTGCCAGCTCACCCGGAGCCCAAAACATTCAGTACTTC. The variable domain in full, with the rest retrieved from reference TRBV18 and TRBJ2-4, is NAGVMQNPRHLVRRRGQEARLRCSPMKGHSHVYWYRQLPEEGLKFMVYLQKENIIDESGMPKERFSAEFPKEGPSILRIQQVVRGDSAAYFCASSPGAQNIQYFGAGTRLSVL.